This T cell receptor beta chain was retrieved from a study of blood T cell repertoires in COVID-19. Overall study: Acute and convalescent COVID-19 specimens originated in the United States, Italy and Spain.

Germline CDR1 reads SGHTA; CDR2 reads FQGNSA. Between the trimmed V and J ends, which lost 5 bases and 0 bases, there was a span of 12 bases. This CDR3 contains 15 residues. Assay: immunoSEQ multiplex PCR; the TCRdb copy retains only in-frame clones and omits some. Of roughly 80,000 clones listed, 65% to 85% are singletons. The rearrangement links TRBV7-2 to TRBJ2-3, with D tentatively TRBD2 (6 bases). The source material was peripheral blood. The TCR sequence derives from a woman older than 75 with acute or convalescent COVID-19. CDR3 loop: CASSPGLLSTDTQYF. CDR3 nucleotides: TGTGCCAGCAGCCCGGGACTCCTGAGCACAGATACGCAGTATTTT. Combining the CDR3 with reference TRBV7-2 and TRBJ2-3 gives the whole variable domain GAGVSQSPSNKVTEKGKDVELRCDPISGHTALYWYRQSLGQGLEFLIYFQGNSAPDKSGLPSDRFSAERTGGSVSTLTIQRTQQEDSAVYLCASSPGLLSTDTQYFGPGTRLTVL.